This TCR beta chain was sequenced during a study of cytomegalovirus exposure and HLA in healthy donors. Primers: 60 Vbeta forward and 13 Jbeta reverse. Sequencing was performed with immunoSEQ multiplex PCR; in TCRdb, only in-frame clones are kept and a portion is missing. The sample has roughly 120,000 clones, approximately 78% seen once. Germline V gives CDR1 MNHNS, CDR2 SASEGT. CDR3 length equals 14 residues. V was cut by 7 bases and J by 3 bases, with 14 bases left in between. Input material: PBMCs. The TCR originated in a man between 35 and 55 years old in good health and CMV-seronegative. The rearrangement uses TRBV6-1 and TRBJ2-3, with D possibly TRBD1 on 6 matching bases. DNA of the CDR3: TGTGCCAGCACCTGGCGAAGGGGGACAGATACGCAGTATTTT. This gives the protein CASTWRRGTDTQYF.